The 25 T cell receptor beta chains in this list originate from one sample, sequenced in a study of T cell responses to AZD1222 COVID-19 vaccine. Clones were read by immunoSEQ multiplex PCR, and TCRdb kept only the in-frame ones, dropping some. The sample includes about 100,000 clones, about 87% of them seen just once. The material sequenced was peripheral blood, taken 28 days after the second AZD1222 dose. These receptors came from an adult who received the AZD1222 COVID-19 vaccine.

The rearrangement joins TRBV5-1 to TRBJ2-7; TRBD2 aligns across 9 bases. The CDR3 sequence is 14 residues long. Looked up from germline, CDR1 is SGHRS and CDR2 is YFSETQ. J gave up 4 bases and V 4 bases, and 6 bases lay outside the gene matches. The CDR3 coding sequence is TGCGCCAGCAGCCGGACTAGCGTGAAATACGAGCAGTACTTC. It is translated as CASSRTSVKYEQYF. The variable domain in full, completed from reference TRBV5-1 and TRBJ2-7, reads KAGVTQTPRYLIKTRGQQVTLSCSPISGHRSVSWYQQTPGQGLQFLFEYFSETQRNKGNFPGRFSGRQFSNSRSEMNVSTLELGDSALYLCASSRTSVKYEQYFGPGTRLTVT.

This chain uses TRBV5-1 with TRBJ2-4; 8 positions agree with TRBD1. There are 17 residues in the CDR3. Germline assignment: CDR1 SGHRS and CDR2 YFSETQ. Germline trimming cut 1 base from V and 6 bases from J; bases unmatched to any gene: 12. The CDR3, as DNA: TGCGCCAGCAGCTTGCTCCCAGGGCAGGGGGCGATAAACATTCAGTACTTC. It translates to CASSLLPGQGAINIQYF.

The CDR3 here is CASSPPGAETQYF. The CDR3 DNA sequence: TGTGCCAGCAGCCCCCCCGGGGCAGAGACCCAGTACTTC. The rearrangement uses TRBV7-9 and TRBJ2-5; D could derive from TRBD1 or TRBD2 (5 bases each). Germline V lookup: CDR1 SEHNR, CDR2 FQNEAQ (reference sequence). The V gene lost 5 bases and the J gene lost 4 bases, with 11 bases spanning the gap. This CDR3 has 13 amino acids.

CDR3 sequence reads: CASSAGLETQYF. As DNA, the CDR3 is TGTGCCAGCAGTGCAGGACTAGAGACCCAGTACTTC. The chain recombines TRBV2 with TRBJ2-5, with D perhaps matching TRBD2 (5 bases). The CDR3 is 12 amino acids. Per germline, CDR1 SNHLY and CDR2 FYNNEI. Trimming stripped 4 bases from V and 4 bases from J, with 7 bases between.

The CDR3 protein is CASSVDWNTYEQYF. DNA for the CDR3: TGTGCCAGCAGCGTCGACTGGAACACCTACGAGCAGTACTTC. The rearrangement links TRBV9 to TRBJ2-7; unclear D gene. V lost 2 bases to trimming and J lost 2 bases, with 11 bases between them. The CDR3 length is 14 residues. In germline, CDR1 is SGDLS, CDR2 YYNGEE.

This chain uses TRBV28 with TRBJ1-2; possible D gene TRBD1, 6 bases. Trimming pared 5 bases from V and 2 bases from J, leaving 9 bases between. Germline loops: CDR1 MDHEN, CDR2 SYDVKM. This CDR3 has 13 residues. CDR3 region: CASSLTGNYGYTF. CDR3 DNA sequence: TGTGCCAGCAGTCTCACAGGGAACTATGGCTACACCTTC.

The chain employs TRBV24-1 and TRBJ2-3; D unclear. The length of the CDR3 is 15 residues. V was pared by 3 bases and J by 4 bases, with 13 bases between. Per germline, CDR1 KGHDR and CDR2 SFDVKD. The CDR3 loop is CATSDHTSWADTQYF. The CDR3 DNA is TGTGCCACCAGTGATCATACTTCGTGGGCAGATACGCAGTATTTT.

The chain carries TRBV3-1 (or the pseudogene TRBV3-2) and TRBJ2-2; D not resolved. The CDR3 totals 15 residues. Trimming stripped 0 bases from V and 2 bases from J, with 7 bases between. Germline CDR1 LGHDT, CDR2 YNNKEL (reference sequence). Here the CDR3 reads CASSQEHTNTGELFF. In nucleotides, the CDR3 is TGTGCCAGCAGCCAAGAACACACTAACACCGGGGAGCTGTTTTTT.

The V and J genes are TRBV3-1 (or the pseudogene TRBV3-2) and TRBJ2-3; D possibly uses TRBD1 or TRBD2 (6 bases each). The germline V gene has CDR1 LGHDT and CDR2 YNNKEL (reference sequence). Between the trimmed V and J ends, which lost 4 bases and 4 bases, there was a span of 21 bases. The CDR3 is 17 residues long. In DNA form, the CDR3 reads TGTGCCAGCAGCCGCGAGTGGGGGGCTAAAGGGGCAGATACGCAGTATTTT. This gives the protein CASSREWGAKGADTQYF.

CDR3 residues: CASSSGIGNEQFF. CDR3 coding DNA: TGCGCCAGCAGCTCGGGGATAGGCAATGAGCAGTTCTTC. The chain uses TRBV4-1 and TRBJ2-1, with D maybe TRBD2 (5 bases). Germline CDR1 reads MGHRA; CDR2 reads YSYEKL. V was clipped by 5 bases and J by 6 bases, with 11 bases between them. This CDR3 has 13 residues.

This chain connects TRBV7-2 to TRBJ1-4; D remains unclear. The CDR3 length is 14 residues. Germline values: CDR1 SGHTA, CDR2 FQGNSA. V was clipped by 0 bases and J by 7 bases, with 9 bases between them. The CDR3 DNA reads TGTGCCAGCAGCTTAGCGGTCTATGGTGAAAAACTGTTTTTT. Protein: CASSLAVYGEKLFF.

V and J are TRBV5-4 and TRBJ2-2; 7 bases map to TRBD1. CDR3 size: 14 residues. The V and J ends lost 4 bases and 7 bases, in that order; junction bases with no gene match: 7. Germline CDR1 reads SGHNT; CDR2 reads YYREEE (reference sequence). The CDR3 sequence: CASSIEGQHGELFF. The CDR3 DNA reads TGTGCCAGCAGCATAGAGGGACAGCACGGGGAGCTGTTTTTT.

This chain uses TRBV27 with TRBJ1-3; D unclear. The germline CDR1 and CDR2 sequences are MNHEY and SMNVEV (reference sequence). The CDR3 consists of 13 residues. V dropped 0 bases and J dropped 4 bases, with 4 bases sitting between them. The CDR3 DNA sequence: TGTGCCAGCAGTTTATCTATCGGAAACACCATATATTTT. It translates to CASSLSIGNTIYF.

The chain joins TRBV12-3 or TRBV12-4 to TRBJ1-6; D not resolved. There are 12 residues in the CDR3. V was shortened by 3 bases and J by 9 bases, with 6 bases between the two germline ends. The CDR3 DNA reads TGTGCCAGCAGTTTGACGGCTTCACCCCTCCACTTT. Translation gives CASSLTASPLHF.

This chain joins TRBV6-2 or TRBV6-3 and TRBJ2-7; possibly TRBD2 for D (6 bases). Trimming took off 3 bases at V and 2 bases at J, with 11 bases between the two ends. The CDR3 totals 14 residues. Germline lookup yields CDR1 MNHEY and CDR2 SVGEGT. The chain's CDR3 is CASSYWRGPYEQYF. The CDR3 coding sequence is TGTGCCAGCAGTTATTGGCGGGGTCCCTACGAGCAGTACTTC.

This chain joins TRBV5-6 and TRBJ1-2; D remains unclear. Germline CDR1 SGHDT, CDR2 YYEEEE. V lost 4 bases and J lost 4, with 8 bases in between. The CDR3 loop spans 12 amino acids. CDR3 loop: CASSTDPYGYTF. DNA of the CDR3: TGTGCCAGCAGCACAGACCCCTATGGCTACACCTTC. Complete variable domain (other parts from reference TRBV5-6 and TRBJ1-2): DAGVTQSPTHLIKTRGQQVTLRCSPKSGHDTVSWYQQALGQGPQFIFQYYEEEERQRGNFPDRFSGHQFPNYSSELNVNALLLGDSALYLCASSTDPYGYTFGSGTRLTVV.

This chain connects TRBV12-3 or TRBV12-4 to TRBJ2-3; D is possibly TRBD1 (5 bases). The CDR3 sequence is 13 residues long. V was pared by 3 bases and J by 3 bases, with 7 bases between. CDR3 bases: TGTGCCAGCAGTTTGGGGCAGACAGATACGCAGTATTTT. It specifies CASSLGQTDTQYF.

The chain links TRBV9 to TRBJ2-2; D may be TRBD2 (5 bases). The germline gives CDR1 SGDLS, CDR2 YYNGEE. The CDR3 sequence is 13 residues long. V dropped 2 bases and J dropped 6 bases, with 8 bases sitting between them. The CDR3 sequence: CASSVLGAGELFF. CDR3 bases: TGTGCCAGCAGCGTTCTGGGAGCCGGGGAGCTGTTTTTT.

The chain couples TRBV11-2 to TRBJ2-7; 8 bases line up with TRBD1. CDR3 size: 15 residues. V trimming: 3 bases; J trimming: 3 bases; junction bases outside the gene matches: 7. CDR1 and CDR2 (germline): SGHAT, FQNNGV. The CDR3 region is CASSFQGARVYEQYF. The CDR3 nucleotides are TGTGCCAGCAGCTTCCAGGGGGCAAGGGTCTACGAGCAGTACTTC. Combining the CDR3 with reference TRBV11-2 and TRBJ2-7 gives the whole variable domain EAGVAQSPRYKIIEKRQSVAFWCNPISGHATLYWYQQILGQGPKLLIQFQNNGVVDDSQLPKDRFSAERLKGVDSTLKIQPAKLEDSAVYLCASSFQGARVYEQYFGPGTRLTVT.

The J gene is TRBJ1-1, the V gene TRBV7-9, with 7 nucleotides matching TRBD1. Germline V gene sequence: CDR1 SEHNR, CDR2 FQNEAQ (reference sequence). There are 12 residues in the CDR3. J gave up 7 bases and V 1 base, and 0 bases lay outside the gene matches. Here the CDR3 reads CASSLGDSEAFF. Written as DNA, the CDR3 is TGTGCCAGCAGCTTAGGGGACAGTGAAGCTTTCTTT.

This chain links TRBV12-3 or TRBV12-4 with TRBJ2-2; no reliable D call. This CDR3 is 13 amino acids long. Trimming shortened V by 4 bases and J by 6 bases, and 9 bases separated the two germline ends. The CDR3 nucleotides are TGTGCCAGCAGTTCCCCCCTCCCCGGGGAGCTGTTTTTT. Translating it yields CASSSPLPGELFF.

The chain has TRBV6-2 or TRBV6-3 and TRBJ2-7, with 10 nucleotides matching TRBD2. V shed 2 bases, J shed 9 bases, and the junction held 13 bases outside the gene matches. In germline, CDR1 is MNHEY, CDR2 SVGEGT. CDR3 length equals 16 residues. The CDR3 region is CASSYLWGLAGARQYF. DNA of the CDR3: TGTGCCAGCAGTTACCTCTGGGGTCTAGCGGGGGCGAGGCAGTACTTC.

Of note for this clone: In the same sample, other DNA sequences code for this CDR3. The chain couples TRBV5-1 to TRBJ2-7, with TRBD2 matching 10 bases. CDR1 is SGHRS and CDR2 is YFSETQ in the germline V gene. The V and J ends lost 3 bases and 0 bases, in that order; junction bases with no gene match: 0. CDR3 length: 14 amino acids. The CDR3 DNA reads TGCGCCAGCAGCTCTAGCGGGAGCTCCTACGAGCAGTACTTC. It encodes CASSSSGSSYEQYF.

The rearrangement links TRBV6-5 to TRBJ1-3; TRBD1 matches at 9 bases. The CDR3 loop spans 16 amino acids. Germline V gene lookup returns CDR1 MNHEY and CDR2 SVGAGI. Unmatched junction bases numbered 0, after V lost 0 bases and J lost 0 bases. CDR3 bases: TGTGCCAGCAGTTACTCGACAGGGGGCTCTGGAAACACCATATATTTT. As protein: CASSYSTGGSGNTIYF.

This clone was seen more than once but under ten times. The chain recombines TRBV7-8 with TRBJ1-4; D unresolved. The length of the CDR3 is 16 residues. Germline-derived CDR1 and CDR2 are SGHVS and FQNEAQ. V lost 3 bases and J 4 bases, leaving 15 bases between the germline ends. CDR3 in amino acids: CASSFRPWTGNEKLFF. In DNA form, the CDR3 reads TGTGCCAGCAGCTTCCGTCCTTGGACGGGTAATGAAAAACTGTTTTTT.